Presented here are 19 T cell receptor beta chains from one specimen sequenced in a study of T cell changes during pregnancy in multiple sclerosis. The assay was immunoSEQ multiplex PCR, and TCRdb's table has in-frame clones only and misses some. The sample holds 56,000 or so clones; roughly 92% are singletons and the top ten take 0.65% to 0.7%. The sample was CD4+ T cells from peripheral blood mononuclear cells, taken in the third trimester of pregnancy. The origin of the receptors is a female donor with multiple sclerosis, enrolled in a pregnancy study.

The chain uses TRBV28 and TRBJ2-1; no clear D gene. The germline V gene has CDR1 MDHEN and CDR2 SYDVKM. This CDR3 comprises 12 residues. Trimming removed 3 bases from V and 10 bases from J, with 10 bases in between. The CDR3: CASSLVRAEQFF. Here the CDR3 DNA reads TGTGCCAGCAGTTTGGTCCGAGCGGAGCAGTTCTTC.

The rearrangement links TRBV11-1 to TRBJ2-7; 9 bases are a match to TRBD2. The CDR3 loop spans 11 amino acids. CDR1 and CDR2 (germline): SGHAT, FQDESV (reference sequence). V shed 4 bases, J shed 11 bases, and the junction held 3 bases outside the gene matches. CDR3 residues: CASSSSGAKYF. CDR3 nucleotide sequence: TGTGCCAGCAGCTCTAGCGGGGCGAAGTACTTC. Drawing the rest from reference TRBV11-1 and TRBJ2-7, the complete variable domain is EAEVAQSPRYKITEKSQAVAFWCDPISGHATLYWYRQILGQGPELLVQFQDESVVDDSQLPKDRFSAERLKGVDSTLKIQPAELGDSAMYLCASSSSGAKYFGPGTRLTVT.

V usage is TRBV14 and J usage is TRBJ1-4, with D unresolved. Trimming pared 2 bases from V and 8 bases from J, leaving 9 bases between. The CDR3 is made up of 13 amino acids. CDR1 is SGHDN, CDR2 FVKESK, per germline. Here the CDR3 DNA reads TGTGCCAGCAGCCAACTGCGTTGGGAAAAACTGTTTTTT. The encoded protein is CASSQLRWEKLFF.

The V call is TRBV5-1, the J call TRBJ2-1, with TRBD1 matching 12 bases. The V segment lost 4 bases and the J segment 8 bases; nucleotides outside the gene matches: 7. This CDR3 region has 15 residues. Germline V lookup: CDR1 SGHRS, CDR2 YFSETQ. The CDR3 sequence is CASSISGQGAHEQFF. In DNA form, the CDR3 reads TGCGCCAGCAGCATTTCGGGACAGGGGGCTCATGAGCAGTTCTTC.

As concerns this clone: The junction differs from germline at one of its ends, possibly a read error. CDR3 loop: CASSYSLTSGSIF. The CDR3 coding sequence is TGTGCCAGCAGTTACTCCCTTACTAGCGGGAGTATCTTC. The rearrangement links TRBV6-6 to TRBJ2-7, with TRBD2 matching over 11 bases. CDR1 and CDR2 from the germline V gene are MNHNY and SVGAGI (reference sequence). CDR3 size: 13 residues.

In DNA, the CDR3 is TGTGCCAGCAGCCAAGATGCTCCTAGCGACGCGACCCAGTACTTC. Its protein is CASSQDAPSDATQYF. The V and J genes are TRBV4-2 and TRBJ2-5; TRBD2 might be the D (6 bases). The germline V and J ends were trimmed by 0 bases and 7 bases, with 15 bases remaining between them. The CDR3 runs to 15 residues. CDR1 is LGHNA and CDR2 is YNFKEQ in the germline V gene.

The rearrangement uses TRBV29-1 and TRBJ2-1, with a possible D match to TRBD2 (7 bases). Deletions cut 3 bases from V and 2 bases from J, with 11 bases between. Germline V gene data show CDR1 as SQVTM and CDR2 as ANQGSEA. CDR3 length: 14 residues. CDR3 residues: CSVEWGGAYNEQFF. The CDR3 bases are TGCAGCGTTGAGTGGGGGGGCGCCTACAATGAGCAGTTCTTC.

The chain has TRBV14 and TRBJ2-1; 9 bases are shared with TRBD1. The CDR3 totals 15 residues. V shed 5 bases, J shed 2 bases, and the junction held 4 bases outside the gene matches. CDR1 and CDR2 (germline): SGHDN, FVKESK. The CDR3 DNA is TGTGCCAGCAGCTCTTGGACAGGGGCCTACAATGAGCAGTTCTTC. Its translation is CASSSWTGAYNEQFF.

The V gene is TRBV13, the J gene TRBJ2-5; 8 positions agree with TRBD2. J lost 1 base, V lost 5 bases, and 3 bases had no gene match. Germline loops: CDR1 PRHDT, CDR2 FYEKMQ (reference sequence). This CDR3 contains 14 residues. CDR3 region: CASSRLALQETQYF. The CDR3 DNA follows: TGTGCCAGCAGCCGACTAGCGCTCCAAGAGACCCAGTACTTC.

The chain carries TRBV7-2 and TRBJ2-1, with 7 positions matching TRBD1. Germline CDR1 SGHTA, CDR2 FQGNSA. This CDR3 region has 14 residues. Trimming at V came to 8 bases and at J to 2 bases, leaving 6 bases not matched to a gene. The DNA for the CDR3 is TGTGCCAGCTTAAGACAGGGTCCCTACAATGAGCAGTTCTTC. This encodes CASLRQGPYNEQFF.

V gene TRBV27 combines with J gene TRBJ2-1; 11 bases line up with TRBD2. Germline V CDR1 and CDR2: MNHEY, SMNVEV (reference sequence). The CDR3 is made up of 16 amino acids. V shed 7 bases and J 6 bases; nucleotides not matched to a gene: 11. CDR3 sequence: CASISIGTSGSNEQFF. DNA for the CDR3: TGTGCCAGCATCAGCATCGGGACTAGCGGATCCAATGAGCAGTTCTTC.

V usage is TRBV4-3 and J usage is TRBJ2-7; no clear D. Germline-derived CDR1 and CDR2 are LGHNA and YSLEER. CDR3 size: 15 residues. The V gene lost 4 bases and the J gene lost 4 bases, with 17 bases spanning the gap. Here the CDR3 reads CASSLTLSISYEQYF. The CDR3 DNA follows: TGCGCCAGCAGCCTAACTCTGAGCATCTCGTACGAGCAGTACTTC.

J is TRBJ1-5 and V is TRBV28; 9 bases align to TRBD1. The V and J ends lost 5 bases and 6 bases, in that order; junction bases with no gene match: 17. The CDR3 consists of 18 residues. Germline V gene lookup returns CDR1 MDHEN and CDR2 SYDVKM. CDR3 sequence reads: CASSIRRGGTGPIQPQHF. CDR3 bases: TGTGCCAGCAGTATACGTCGAGGCGGGACAGGGCCGATTCAGCCCCAGCATTTT. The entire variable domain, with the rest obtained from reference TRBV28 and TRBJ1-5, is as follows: DVKVTQSSRYLVKRTGEKVFLECVQDMDHENMFWYRQDPGLGLRLIYFSYDVKMKEKGDIPEGYSVSREKKERFSLILESASTNQTSMYLCASSIRRGGTGPIQPQHFGDGTRLSIL.

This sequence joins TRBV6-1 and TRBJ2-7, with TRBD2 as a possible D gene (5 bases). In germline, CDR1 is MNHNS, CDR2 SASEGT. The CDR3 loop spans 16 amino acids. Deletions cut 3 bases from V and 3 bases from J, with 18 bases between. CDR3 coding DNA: TGTGCCAGCAGTGATGGGCGGAGAGGGCTTTACTACGAGCAGTACTTC. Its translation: CASSDGRRGLYYEQYF.

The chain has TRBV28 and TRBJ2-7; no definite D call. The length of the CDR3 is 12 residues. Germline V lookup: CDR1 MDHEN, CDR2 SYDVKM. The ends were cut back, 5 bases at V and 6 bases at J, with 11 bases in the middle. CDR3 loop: CASSDLVSEQYF. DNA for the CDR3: TGTGCCAGCAGTGACTTAGTATCCGAGCAGTACTTC.

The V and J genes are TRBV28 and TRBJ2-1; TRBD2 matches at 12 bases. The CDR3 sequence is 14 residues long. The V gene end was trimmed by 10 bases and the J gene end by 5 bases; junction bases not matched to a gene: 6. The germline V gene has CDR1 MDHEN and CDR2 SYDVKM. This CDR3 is CATFWTSGNNEQFF. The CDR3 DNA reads TGTGCCACGTTCTGGACTAGCGGGAACAATGAGCAGTTCTTC.

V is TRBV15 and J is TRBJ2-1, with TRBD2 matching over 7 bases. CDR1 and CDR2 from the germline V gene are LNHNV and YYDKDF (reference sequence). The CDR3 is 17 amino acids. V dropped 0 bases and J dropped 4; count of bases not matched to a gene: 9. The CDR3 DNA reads TGTGCCACCAGCAGAGATCCTGGGGGGGGGTTTTACAATGAGCAGTTCTTC. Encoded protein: CATSRDPGGGFYNEQFF.

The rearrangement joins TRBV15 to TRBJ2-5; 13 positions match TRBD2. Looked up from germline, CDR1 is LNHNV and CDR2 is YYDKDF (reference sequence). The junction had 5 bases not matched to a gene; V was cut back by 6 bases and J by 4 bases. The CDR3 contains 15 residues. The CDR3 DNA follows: TGTGCCACCAGACTAGCGGGAGGGCCGGGAGAGACCCAGTACTTC. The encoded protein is CATRLAGGPGETQYF.

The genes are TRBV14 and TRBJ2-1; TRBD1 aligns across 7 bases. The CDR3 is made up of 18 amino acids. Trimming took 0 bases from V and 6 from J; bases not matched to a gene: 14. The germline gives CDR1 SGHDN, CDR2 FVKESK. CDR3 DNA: TGTGCCAGCAGCCAAGATCTCTTAGCCTGGACAGGCCCCAATGAGCAGTTCTTC. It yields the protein CASSQDLLAWTGPNEQFF. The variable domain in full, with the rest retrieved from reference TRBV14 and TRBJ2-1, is EAGVTQFPSHSVIEKGQTVTLRCDPISGHDNLYWYRRVMGKEIKFLLHFVKESKQDESGMPNNRFLAERTGGTYSTLKVQPAELEDSGVYFCASSQDLLAWTGPNEQFFGPGTRLTVL.